This T cell receptor beta chain came from a study of blood T cell repertoires in COVID-19 (dated by TCRdb to 2020 to 2021). For the study in its entirety: Collaborator samples came from the United States, Italy and Spain and covered acute and convalescent phases of COVID-19. The prospective study material was composed of cDNA or gDNA derived from T cells, B-cell-depleted T cells, or PBMCs. Deeply sampled blood TCRbeta repertoires from subjects exposed to, actively infected with, or recovered from COVID-19 were included in the dataset. The repertoires were released in a freely available public database meant as a resource for research on the immune response to SARS-CoV-2. The samples were drawn from two sources: the first 160 participants of the ongoing ImmuneRACE study, and over 1,000 subjects contributed by 6 global collaborators. The sample metadata nearly always contained a de-identified subject ID, COVID-19 status, age in years and sex. Where available, HLA class I and class II types were obtained from metadata supplied by the sample provider rather than from assay-based typing.

TCRbeta CDR3 regions were amplified from genomic DNA by means of the immunoSEQ Assay, a bias-controlled multiplex PCR. The study's own analysis went as follows. The number of nucleated cells in each sample was estimated from the amplification of reference gene primers within the assay. To quantify the absolute abundance of each unique TCRbeta CDR3 rearrangement, sequence reads were collapsed and filtered. For each sample, productive Simpson clonality was calculated by taking the square root of Simpson's diversity index across productive rearrangements. What TCRdb holds here is the immuneACCESS table cut down to in-frame rearrangements. Part of the clones is not present; checked against another copy, under half of the missing clones reflect an unresolved V gene, and the others are unexplained. D and trimming come from the DNA, and the V and J calls and clone size come from that table. This sample holds more than 60,000 clones; about four fifths were observed only once. The ten largest clonotypes hold about 10% of the sample.

In the case of this clone: Its antigen specificity is not known. Qualities for individual bases were not recorded, and no much larger clone is one base off.

The collaborating institutions used their own protocols to collect whole blood in K2EDTA tubes. Collaborator samples were shipped for TCRbeta analysis as frozen whole blood, isolated PBMCs, or DNA extracted from either sample type. The research as a whole found: The amount of clinical and demographic metadata varied by source and participant and was provided uncurated.

From a lookup of the germline V gene (reference sequence), CDR1 and CDR2 are SEHNR and FQNEAQ. Including cysteine and phenylalanine, the CDR3 has 15 amino acids. Only the CDR3 DNA stays, 45 bases, in frame from base 1. V trim: 1 base; J trim: 0 bases; unmatched bases: 2. The chain is assembled from TRBV7-9 and TRBJ1-2; a stretch of 7 junction bases matches TRBD1. The source is a man aged 55 to 70 with acute or convalescent COVID-19. The source material was peripheral blood. In nucleotide form, the sequence is TGTGCCAGCAGCTTAGGGGGACAGCCTAACTATGGCTACACCTTC. Protein translation: CASSLGGQPNYGYTF.